This entry describes one TCR beta chain. Random hexamers served to reverse transcribe roughly 0.45 to 1 ug RNA. With immunoSEQ multiplex PCR, TCR beta CDR3 was amplified across 54 Vbeta and 13 Jbeta. TCRdb reprocessed the immunoSEQ multiplex PCR reads with MiXCR, giving one entry per CDR3 protein. The data hold 200,000 to 250,000 distinct CDR3 sequences, with about 94% observed a single time. These data belong to a study of CD8 T cells in Susac syndrome. TCR beta sequences were obtained from blood CD8+ and CD4+ T cells. The multiple sclerosis controls were treatment-naive patients affected by stable or active relapsing-remitting disease. V dropped 1 base and J dropped 2 bases, with 10 bases sitting between them. CDR1 is SGHTA, CDR2 FQGNSA, per germline. This CDR3 is 15 amino acids long.

The rearrangement uses TRBV7-2 and TRBJ2-3; D ambiguous. The source of this sequence is a human donor with multiple sclerosis. Input material: CD4+ T cells from PBMCs. The CDR3 loop is CASSLEPFSTDTQYF. The CDR3 DNA is TGTGCCAGCAGCTTAGAACCGTTCTCCACAGATACGCAGTATTTT.